A single sample gave rise to the 9 T cell receptor beta chains below, sequenced in a study of identical twins. Via MiXCR, TCRdb re-called the 5' RACE reads, giving one row per CDR3 protein. Among some 230,000 distinct CDR3 sequences listed, 5.5% to 7.5% were seen once. The sample also formed part of further work on T cells expressing NK-cell markers.

The sequencing sample was made of CD8+ T cells sorted from blood. The receptors were sampled from a woman between 18 and 29 years old in good health.

This clonotype was found a few times. This chain uses TRBV4-1 with TRBJ1-1, with TRBD1 as a possible D gene (5 bases). CDR3 length: 16 residues. Germline V CDR1 and CDR2: MGHRA, YSYEKL. Between the trimmed V and J ends, which lost 0 bases and 5 bases, there was a span of 16 bases. CDR3: CASSQDPPGRWTEAFF. In DNA, the CDR3 is TGCGCCAGCAGCCAAGATCCTCCAGGGAGGTGGACTGAAGCTTTCTTT.

This clonotype was found many times. The V call is TRBV7-9, the J call TRBJ2-1; no reliable D call. The germline CDR1 and CDR2 sequences are SEHNR and FQNEAQ (reference sequence). With 5 bases removed from V and 10 bases from J, the gap between germline ends came to 12 bases. This CDR3 spans 12 amino acids. This chain's CDR3 is CASSIHLEEQFF. The CDR3 nucleotides read TGTGCCAGCAGCATACATCTCGAGGAGCAGTTCTTC.

In this sample, this clonotype turned up many times. This chain joins TRBV2 and TRBJ2-4; D is ambiguous. The V end was cut by 6 bases, the J end by 1 base, with 16 bases between. The CDR3 runs 16 residues. From germline, CDR1 is SNHLY and CDR2 FYNNEI. The DNA for the CDR3 is TGTGCCAGCAGGGGGTCCCTCGGTGGGGCCAAAAACATTCAGTACTTC. The encoded protein is CASRGSLGGAKNIQYF.

The table lists this clonotype with a few counts. The CDR3 sequence: CASSLEGGDTDTQYF. CDR3 bases: TGCGCCAGCAGCTTGGAGGGAGGGGATACAGATACGCAGTATTTT. The rearrangement links TRBV5-1 to TRBJ2-3; 7 bases fit TRBD2. The germline V gene has CDR1 SGHRS and CDR2 YFSETQ. The CDR3 has 15 residues. Unmatched junction bases numbered 4, after V lost 0 bases and J lost 3 bases.

This clonotype was seen at least ten times. The chain has TRBV12-3 or TRBV12-4 and TRBJ2-7, with D perhaps given as TRBD1 or TRBD2 (5 bases each). The CDR3 has 15 residues. V lost 6 bases and J lost 3, with 18 bases in between. CDR3 sequence (DNA): TGTGCCAGCAGCAGTCGGGGCGAGGGGATCTACGAGCAGTACTTC. Protein: CASSSRGEGIYEQYF.

This chain connects TRBV29-1 to TRBJ2-7; D is perhaps TRBD1 (5 bases). CDR1 and CDR2 from the germline V gene are SQVTM and ANQGSEA. V lost 4 bases and J 3 bases, leaving 10 bases between the germline ends. CDR3 length: 12 residues. The DNA for the CDR3 is TGCAGCGTTGCAGGGCGAAACTACGAGCAGTACTTC. The encoded protein is CSVAGRNYEQYF.

This clonotype was counted a few times. The CDR3 DNA reads as TGCGCCAGCAGACCAGGAAACGTCTACGAGCAGTACTTC. It encodes CASRPGNVYEQYF. The chain uses TRBV5-1 and TRBJ2-7; D ambiguous. The germline V gene encodes CDR1 SGHRS and CDR2 YFSETQ. V shed 5 bases and J shed 3 bases, with 12 bases lying between them. The CDR3 is made up of 13 amino acids.

J is TRBJ2-7 and V is TRBV11-2; D ambiguous. Germline CDR1 is SGHAT and CDR2 is FQNNGV. The length of the CDR3 is 14 residues. V lost 2 bases and J 4 bases, leaving 12 bases between the germline ends. The CDR3 is CASSLTVPAYEQYF. DNA for the CDR3: TGTGCCAGCAGCTTAACGGTCCCCGCGTACGAGCAGTACTTC.

The rearrangement joins TRBV5-6 to TRBJ2-7, with 9 bases fitting TRBD1. Looked up from germline, CDR1 is SGHDT and CDR2 is YYEEEE. The CDR3 is made up of 12 amino acids. V lost 7 bases to trimming and J lost 3 bases; unmatched junction nucleotides: 2. DNA for the CDR3: TGTGCCAGCGGGACAGGGTTCTACGAGCAGTACTTC. It is translated as CASGTGFYEQYF.